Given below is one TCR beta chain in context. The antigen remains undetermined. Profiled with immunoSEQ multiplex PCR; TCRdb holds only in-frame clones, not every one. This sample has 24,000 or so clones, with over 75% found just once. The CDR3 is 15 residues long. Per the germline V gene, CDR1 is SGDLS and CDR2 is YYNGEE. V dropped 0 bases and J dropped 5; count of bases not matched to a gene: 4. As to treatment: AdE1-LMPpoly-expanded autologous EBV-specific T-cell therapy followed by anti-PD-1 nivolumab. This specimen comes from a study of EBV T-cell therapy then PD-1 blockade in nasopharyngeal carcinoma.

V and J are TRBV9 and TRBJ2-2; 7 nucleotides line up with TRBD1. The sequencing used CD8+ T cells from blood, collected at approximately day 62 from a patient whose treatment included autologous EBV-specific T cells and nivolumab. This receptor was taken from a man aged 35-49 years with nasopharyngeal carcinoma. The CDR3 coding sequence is TGTGCCAGCAGCGTAGCGGGACAGACTACCGGGGAGCTGTTTTTT. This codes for CASSVAGQTTGELFF.